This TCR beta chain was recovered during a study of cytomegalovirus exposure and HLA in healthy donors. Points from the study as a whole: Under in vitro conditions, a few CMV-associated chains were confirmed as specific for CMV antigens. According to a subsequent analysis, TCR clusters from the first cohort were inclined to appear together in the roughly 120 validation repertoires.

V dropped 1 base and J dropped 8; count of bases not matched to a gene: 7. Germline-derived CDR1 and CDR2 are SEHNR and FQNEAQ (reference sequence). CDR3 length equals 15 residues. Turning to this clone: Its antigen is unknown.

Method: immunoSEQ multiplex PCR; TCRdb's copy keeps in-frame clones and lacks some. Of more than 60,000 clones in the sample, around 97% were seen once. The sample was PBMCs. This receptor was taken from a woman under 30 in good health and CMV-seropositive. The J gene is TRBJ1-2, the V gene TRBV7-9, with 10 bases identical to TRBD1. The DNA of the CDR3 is TGTGCCAGCAGCTTAGGACAGGGGGCAAGATGGGGCTACACCTTC. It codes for CASSLGQGARWGYTF.